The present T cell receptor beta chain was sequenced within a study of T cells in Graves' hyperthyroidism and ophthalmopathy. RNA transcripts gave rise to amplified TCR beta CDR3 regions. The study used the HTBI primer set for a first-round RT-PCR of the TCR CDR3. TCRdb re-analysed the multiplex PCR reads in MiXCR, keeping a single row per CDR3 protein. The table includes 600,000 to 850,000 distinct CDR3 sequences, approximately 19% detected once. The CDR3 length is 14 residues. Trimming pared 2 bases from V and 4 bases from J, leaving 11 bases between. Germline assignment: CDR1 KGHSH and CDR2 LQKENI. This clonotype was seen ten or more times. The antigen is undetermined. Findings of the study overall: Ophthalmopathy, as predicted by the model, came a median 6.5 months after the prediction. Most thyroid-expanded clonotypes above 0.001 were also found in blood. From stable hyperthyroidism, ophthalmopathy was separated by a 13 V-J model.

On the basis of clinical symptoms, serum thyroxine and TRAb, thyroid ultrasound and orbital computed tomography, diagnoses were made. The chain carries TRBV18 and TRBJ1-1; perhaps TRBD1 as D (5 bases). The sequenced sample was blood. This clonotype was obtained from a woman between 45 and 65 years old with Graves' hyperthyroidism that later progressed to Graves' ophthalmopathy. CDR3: CASSPEGMATEAFF. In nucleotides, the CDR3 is TGTGCCAGCTCACCAGAGGGGATGGCCACTGAAGCTTTCTTT.